These T cell receptor beta chains were read from a single sample in a study of human T cells and chemical hapten exposure. TCRdb independently ran MiXCR on the RACE reads; one entry per CDR3 protein. The table has tens of thousands of distinct CDR3 sequences, 11% seen once; the top ten hold 4.5% to 6.5%. The sample was whole blood, taken in connection with sensitization to the hapten diphenylcyclopropenone (DPC). The receptor set was obtained from a woman aged 45 to 65 with alopecia areata. Some clones in this sample may be carry-over from other donors' samples. Both conserved end residues are part of each CDR3. Each record gives: clone size, J gene, CDR3 length, V gene, D gene, CDR3 protein, CDR3 DNA. A D gene is named only where the DNA matches it firmly. Clone size is not always given. Where it is, it says once, few, many or a class for expanded clones.

few,TRBJ1-5,15,TRBV11-2,NA,CASSLGGLSNQPQHF,TGTGCCAGCAGCTTAGGCGGTCTTAGCAATCAGCCCCAGCATTTT
NA,TRBJ2-5,15,TRBV7-3,NA,CASSLTPGTEETQYF,TGTGCCAGCAGCTTAACCCCCGGGACGGAAGAGACCCAGTACTTC
NA,TRBJ1-1,12,TRBV28,NA,CASDRQNTEAFF,TGTGCCTCTGACAGACAGAACACTGAAGCTTTCTTT
few,TRBJ2-7,13,TRBV28,NA,CASSLRVPYEQYF,TGTGCCAGCAGTTTGAGGGTCCCCTACGAGCAGTACTTC
many,TRBJ1-2,15,TRBV12-5,NA,CASGHRDRYRYGYTF,TGTGCTAGTGGTCATAGGGACCGATATCGGTATGGCTACACCTTC
NA,TRBJ2-1,12,TRBV7-2,NA,CASSSGGPEQFF,TGTGCCAGCAGCTCAGGCGGACCAGAGCAGTTCTTC
few,TRBJ2-1,16,TRBV4-2,TRBD2,CASRTGRLAGYNEQFF,TGTGCCAGCAGGACAGGGAGACTAGCGGGATACAATGAGCAGTTCTTC
many,TRBJ2-7,16,TRBV3-1,TRBD1,CASSYFWAGTAGEQYF,TGTGCCAGCAGCTACTTCTGGGCCGGGACAGCCGGCGAGCAGTACTTC
few,TRBJ1-5,16,TRBV6-1,TRBD1,CASSVQGVYSNQPQHF,TGTGCCAGCAGTGTTCAGGGGGTCTATAGCAATCAGCCCCAGCATTTT
few,TRBJ2-3,15,TRBV18,TRBD2,CASSPRSGRTDTQYF,TGTGCCAGCTCACCAAGAAGCGGGAGAACAGATACGCAGTATTTT
few,TRBJ1-1,14,TRBV4-3,TRBD1,CASSQTGVGTEAFF,TGCGCCAGCAGCCAGACAGGGGTTGGCACTGAAGCTTTCTTT
many,TRBJ1-2,17,TRBV7-6,NA,CASSLEPRQGTNYGYTF,TGTGCCAGCAGCTTAGAGCCCCGGCAGGGCACTAACTATGGCTACACCTTC
many,TRBJ1-2,13,TRBV28,NA,CASRSGTVYGYTF,TGTGCCAGCAGATCCGGGACGGTCTATGGCTACACCTTC
few,TRBJ2-7,17,TRBV27,TRBD2,CASSLWPPTSDSYEQYF,TGTGCCAGCAGTTTATGGCCGCCGACTAGCGACTCCTACGAGCAGTACTTC
many,TRBJ2-1,13,TRBV27,TRBD2,CASRPLAGGAEFF,TGTGCCAGCAGACCACTAGCGGGAGGGGCGGAGTTCTTC
many,TRBJ2-2,14,TRBV7-2,NA,CASSLVTYTGELFF,TGTGCCAGCAGCTTAGTCACTTACACCGGGGAGCTGTTTTTT
many,TRBJ2-2,12,TRBV11-2,NA,CASIHDSGELFF,TGTGCCAGCATCCACGATTCCGGGGAGCTGTTTTTT
many,TRBJ2-5,13,TRBV29-1,NA,CSAAVSGGETQYF,TGCAGCGCCGCAGTTAGCGGAGGCGAGACCCAGTACTTC
NA,TRBJ2-2,13,TRBV7-3,NA,CASSFSSTGELFF,TGTGCCAGCAGCTTTTCTAGCACCGGGGAGCTGTTTTTT
few,TRBJ2-7,15,TRBV18,NA,CASSPTRVEGYEQYF,TGTGCCAGCTCACCAACTAGGGTCGAGGGCTACGAGCAGTACTTC
many,TRBJ2-3,15,TRBV29-1,NA,CSVEEWGALTDTQYF,TGCAGCGTTGAAGAATGGGGGGCCCTCACAGATACGCAGTATTTT
many,TRBJ1-3,14,TRBV28,NA,CASRGGYAGNTIYF,TGTGCCAGCAGGGGAGGGTACGCGGGAAACACCATATATTTT
NA,TRBJ2-7,15,TRBV5-1,NA,CASSPGTGPLRGQYF,TGCGCCAGCAGCCCCGGGACCGGACCCCTACGAGGGCAGTACTTC
many,TRBJ2-1,13,TRBV7-3,NA,CASSPGTSHEQFF,TGTGCCAGCAGCCCAGGGACCTCCCATGAGCAGTTCTTC
many,TRBJ1-4,15,TRBV28,NA,CASFQAREYGEKLFF,TGTGCCAGCTTCCAAGCGAGGGAATATGGTGAAAAACTGTTTTTT
NA,TRBJ2-2,11,TRBV12-3/TRBV12-4,NA,CATRGTGELFF,TGTGCCACAAGGGGGACCGGGGAGCTGTTTTTT
NA,TRBJ1-1,10,TRBV10-2,NA,CASRDTEAFF,TGCGCCAGCAGGGACACTGAAGCTTTCTTT
many,TRBJ2-5,13,TRBV5-1,NA,CASSLSSQETQYF,TGCGCCAGCAGCTTGTCTTCCCAAGAGACCCAGTACTTC
many,TRBJ1-6,15,TRBV7-6,NA,CASRPSLRINSPLHF,TGTGCCAGCAGGCCCTCCTTACGGATTAATTCACCCCTCCACTTT
many,TRBJ1-5,14,TRBV12-3/TRBV12-4,NA,CASKKQGGNQPQHF,TGTGCCAGCAAGAAACAGGGAGGCAATCAGCCCCAGCATTTT
NA,TRBJ1-6,14,TRBV7-8,TRBD1,CASSFGQGSSPLHF,TGTGCCAGCAGCTTCGGACAGGGCTCATCACCCCTCCACTTT
many,TRBJ1-5,16,TRBV19,TRBD1,CATTPGGGAVNQPQHF,TGTGCCACCACCCCAGGGGGGGGCGCGGTCAATCAGCCCCAGCATTTT
few,TRBJ2-1,16,TRBV7-3,TRBD2,CASSLHGTSLYNEQFF,TGTGCCAGCAGCTTACACGGGACTAGCCTTTACAATGAGCAGTTCTTC
many,TRBJ1-2,11,TRBV2,NA,CASRVGDGYTF,TGTGCCAGCAGAGTAGGGGATGGCTACACCTTC
NA,TRBJ1-6,17,TRBV12-3/TRBV12-4,NA,CASRWGSSSSYNSPLHF,TGTGCCAGCAGATGGGGCAGCTCGAGCTCCTATAATTCACCCCTCCACTTT
many,TRBJ2-1,15,TRBV12-2,NA,CASRLVLAGVNEQFF,TGTGCAAGTCGCTTAGTCTTAGCGGGAGTTAATGAGCAGTTCTTC
many,TRBJ2-3,16,TRBV20-1,TRBD2,CSATGTSGGSTDTQYF,TGCAGTGCGACGGGGACTAGCGGGGGGTCCACAGATACGCAGTATTTT
many,TRBJ2-7,15,TRBV27,NA,CASSPQGRASYEQYF,TGTGCCAGCAGTCCTCAGGGGCGGGCGTCCTACGAGCAGTACTTC
NA,TRBJ1-2,11,TRBV20-1,NA,CSASVSYGYTF,TGCAGTGCTAGCGTCAGCTATGGCTACACCTTC
many,TRBJ2-3,11,TRBV29-1,NA,CSVEVLDTQYF,TGCAGCGTTGAAGTTCTGGATACGCAGTATTTT